The 16 T cell receptor beta chains given below trace back to one sample, sequenced in a study of shared T cell receptors in the human thymus. Profiling relied on immunoSEQ multiplex PCR, and the TCRdb table lists in-frame clones only, not all of them. This sample carries fewer than 700,000 clones, around 89% of them seen once, and the ten largest clones take approximately 0.01%. These data were also reused for a study on human thymus T cells.

The source material was thymocytes. The source of these receptors is a boy under two years old with a congenital heart defect.

This clone has a single count. The chain carries TRBV6-5 and TRBJ1-1; D call uncertain. Germline loops: CDR1 MNHEY, CDR2 SVGAGI. With 5 bases removed from V and 1 base from J, the gap between germline ends came to 11 bases. The length of the CDR3 is 14 residues. The CDR3 protein is CASSHGRENTEAFF. The CDR3 coding sequence is TGTGCCAGCAGTCACGGGCGGGAGAACACTGAAGCTTTCTTT.

This chain links TRBV2 with TRBJ2-5, with 13 bases lining up with TRBD2. This CDR3 has 16 residues. V gave up 6 bases and J gave up 2 bases; unmatched junction bases: 6. Germline CDR1 SNHLY, CDR2 FYNNEI. This CDR3 is CASRLTSGRWQETQYF. The CDR3 DNA sequence: TGTGCCAGCAGACTGACTAGCGGGAGGTGGCAAGAGACCCAGTACTTC.

The chain employs TRBV25-1 and TRBJ1-1; no clear D gene. The CDR3 is made up of 13 amino acids. The germline V gene encodes CDR1 MGHDK and CDR2 SYGVNS. V shed 4 bases and J shed 1 base, with 7 bases lying between them. The CDR3 DNA follows: TGTGCCAGCAGTGGAGGGCCGAACACTGAAGCTTTCTTT. Translated, it gives CASSGGPNTEAFF.

The V gene is TRBV7-3, the J gene TRBJ2-3, with D perhaps matching TRBD2 (6 bases). Trimming took off 5 bases at V and 0 bases at J, with 15 bases between the two ends. The CDR3 is 16 amino acids. Germline-derived CDR1 and CDR2 are SGHTA and FQGTGA. The CDR3 bases are TGTGCCAGCAGCCCCTATGCGGGATCTAGCACAGATACGCAGTATTTT. Encoded protein: CASSPYAGSSTDTQYF.

V usage is TRBV2 and J usage is TRBJ1-4; D perhaps matches TRBD1 (6 bases). Germline V lookup: CDR1 SNHLY, CDR2 FYNNEI. V dropped 3 bases and J dropped 7 bases, with 6 bases sitting between them. The CDR3 contains 12 residues. CDR3 nucleotides: TGTGCCAGCAGTGACAGGGGTGAAAAACTGTTTTTT. It yields the protein CASSDRGEKLFF.

The chain uses TRBV19 and TRBJ2-7; 12 bases line up with TRBD1. V dropped 1 base and J dropped 5; count of bases not matched to a gene: 6. The CDR3 has 16 residues. In germline, CDR1 is LNHDA, CDR2 SQIVND (reference sequence). The DNA of the CDR3 is TGTGCCAGTAGTATAGCAAGCGGGACAGGGGGCAACGAGCAGTACTTC. Translating it yields CASSIASGTGGNEQYF.

This clone was observed once. V gene TRBV27 combines with J gene TRBJ2-7; 13 bases are shared with TRBD2. Trimming took 5 bases from V and 0 from J; bases not matched to a gene: 13. The CDR3 sequence is 19 residues long. Germline CDR1 is MNHEY and CDR2 is SMNVEV (reference sequence). CDR3 DNA sequence: TGTGCCAGCAGTCCAGATCAGCGACTAGCGGGAGGATACTCCTACGAGCAGTACTTC. It is translated as CASSPDQRLAGGYSYEQYF.

Concerning this clone itself: The identical CDR3 is also encoded by other nucleotide sequences in the sample. The J gene is TRBJ2-3, the V gene TRBV27, with TRBD2 as a possible D gene (6 bases). Germline CDR1 MNHEY, CDR2 SMNVEV (reference sequence). V shed 2 bases and J shed 6 bases, with 6 bases lying between them. The CDR3 runs to 12 residues. The DNA of the CDR3 is TGTGCCAGCAGTTTAGCGGGGGATACGCAGTATTTT. Residues: CASSLAGDTQYF.

The rearrangement joins TRBV6-5 to TRBJ1-2; 7 nucleotides match TRBD1. V shed 4 bases and J 5 bases; nucleotides not matched to a gene: 7. The germline CDR1 and CDR2 sequences are MNHEY and SVGAGI. This CDR3 contains 14 residues. Written as DNA, the CDR3 is TGTGCCAGCAGTTCCCGACAGGGCCTTTATGGCTACACCTTC. It encodes CASSSRQGLYGYTF.

The rearrangement links TRBV25-1 to TRBJ2-3, with D possibly matching TRBD2 (6 bases). CDR3 length equals 15 residues. Per the germline V gene, CDR1 is MGHDK and CDR2 is SYGVNS. The V end was cut by 1 base, the J end by 4 bases, with 12 bases between. The CDR3 DNA sequence: TGTGCCAGCAGTGAATTCGGGGTAGCGGCAGATACGCAGTATTTT. Translated, it gives CASSEFGVAADTQYF.

V gene TRBV20-1 combines with J gene TRBJ1-1; D is ambiguous. Germline CDR1 is DFQATT and CDR2 is SNEGSKA (reference sequence). The CDR3 consists of 8 residues. V lost 3 bases to trimming and J lost 14 bases, with 7 bases between them. In DNA, the CDR3 is TGCAGTGCTAGTGGCTCGTTCTTT. Its translation is CSASGSFF.

This chain uses TRBV6-1 with TRBJ2-6; tentative D call: TRBD1 (5 bases). This CDR3 is built from 16 residues. CDR1 is MNHNS, CDR2 SASEGT, per germline. Trimming stripped 2 bases from V and 3 bases from J, with 11 bases between. CDR3: CASSEWVGVGANVLTF. The DNA for the CDR3 is TGTGCCAGCAGTGAATGGGTAGGGGTTGGGGCCAACGTCCTGACTTTC.

The genes are TRBV12-5 and TRBJ1-2, with unresolved D. With 6 bases removed from V and 3 bases from J, the gap between germline ends came to 11 bases. The CDR3 length is 13 residues. Germline CDR1 and CDR2: LGHNT and FRNRAP. The CDR3 here is CASGPAGHYGYTF. For the CDR3, the DNA is TGTGCTAGTGGGCCCGCGGGCCACTATGGCTACACCTTC.

For the CDR3, the DNA is TGTGCCAGCAGTGGGGGAAACAGGGGCGACTATGGCTACACCTTC. This gives the protein CASSGGNRGDYGYTF. The rearrangement uses TRBV6-1 and TRBJ1-2; 7 nucleotides line up with TRBD1. Germline V gives CDR1 MNHNS, CDR2 SASEGT. This CDR3 has 15 residues. Trimming at V came to 4 bases and at J to 3 bases, leaving 8 bases not matched to a gene.

The chain carries TRBV29-1 and TRBJ1-1, with TRBD1 as a possible D gene (6 bases). Trimming shortened V by 4 bases and J by 7 bases, and 19 bases separated the two germline ends. The CDR3 spans 14 residues. CDR1 is SQVTM and CDR2 is ANQGSEA in the germline V gene. The CDR3 DNA is TGCAGCGTTGCCGACAGGTACGTACGGGATGAAGCTTTCTTT. Translated: CSVADRYVRDEAFF.

The chain employs TRBV27 and TRBJ1-1; D is uncertain. Germline V CDR1 and CDR2: MNHEY, SMNVEV (reference sequence). The CDR3 totals 14 residues. V lost 5 bases, J lost 0 bases, and 10 bases lay in between. The CDR3 sequence is CASSALDMNTEAFF. As DNA, the CDR3 is TGTGCCAGCAGTGCCTTAGACATGAACACTGAAGCTTTCTTT.